These T cell receptor beta chains were read from a single sample in a study of neurological immune-mediated disorders. Each CDR3 protein gets one entry after TCRdb re-called the 5' RACE reads with MiXCR. The repertoire consists of approximately 30,000 distinct CDR3 sequences, with under 25% occurring once and the leading ten covering 16%. Sequenced input: PBMCs. The receptors stem from a woman aged 55-75 years in good health. The conserved cysteine and the conserved F or W are not part of the CDR3 here.

J gene,V gene,CDR3 protein
TRBJ1-2,TRBV19,ASSIISGPYGYT
TRBJ2-6,TRBV5-5,ASSLSPGTGGGNVLT
TRBJ1-4,TRBV19,ASSIDHRSGVREKLF
TRBJ2-7,TRBV12-3/TRBV12-4,ASSLEHSYEQY
TRBJ1-1,TRBV9,ASSVEGRADTEAF
TRBJ2-7,TRBV5-1,ASSLESASYEQY
TRBJ2-5,TRBV3-1,ASSQGTFQETQY
TRBJ1-5,TRBV6-2/TRBV6-3,ASSYHPTGPVDQPQH
TRBJ2-5,TRBV4-2,ASSQDPSTAQETQY
TRBJ1-2,TRBV5-1,ASSLGAGRSVYGYT
TRBJ2-7,TRBV6-5,ASSYSPGGTGYEQY
TRBJ2-7,TRBV6-5,ASSTWTGVGEQY
TRBJ1-2,TRBV5-1,ASSLTGGANYGYT
TRBJ1-5,TRBV7-2,ASSFGFQRNRVDYSNQPQH
TRBJ1-5,TRBV4-1,ASSQGLVDQPQH
TRBJ2-1,TRBV5-5,ASSLVGSEQF
TRBJ2-5,TRBV5-6,ASSLTHPYLYQETQY
TRBJ2-1,TRBV12-3/TRBV12-4,ASSTGTDSYNEQF
TRBJ1-6,TRBV14,ASSHRQGRSPLH
TRBJ2-5,TRBV5-1,ASSLYGGSETKY
TRBJ2-1,TRBV20-1,SARDLRSYNEQF
TRBJ2-5,TRBV5-1,ASSLGPAGGEETQY
TRBJ2-1,TRBV29-1,SVLTGGGLAGVSYNEQF
TRBJ2-3,TRBV5-1,ASSFGLAFGSTDTQY
TRBJ2-7,TRBV5-1,ASSQDRPYYEQY
TRBJ2-7,TRBV25-1,ASSETGKKNEQY
TRBJ1-6,TRBV3-1,ASSTGTETSPLH
TRBJ2-6,TRBV15,ATSSKPSGANVLT
TRBJ1-2,TRBV10-3,AITKTGEDGYT
TRBJ1-5,TRBV19,ASSTPPGFLYSNQPQH
TRBJ1-6,TRBV2,ASRVGSGSPLH
TRBJ2-1,TRBV11-3,ASSLGRYNEQF
TRBJ2-1,TRBV4-2,ASSALAGSYNEQF
TRBJ2-6,TRBV6-5,ASRRDSRTGANVLT
TRBJ2-1,TRBV4-3,ASSQEYRGDEQF
TRBJ2-3,TRBV10-3,AISGGTSGGTDTQY
TRBJ1-1,TRBV5-1,ASSRLGGHTEAF
TRBJ2-3,TRBV3-1,ASSQDGLAGITDTQY